This T cell receptor (beta chain) was sequenced in a study of T cell repertoires in cytomegalovirus infection. Each CDR3 protein gets one entry after TCRdb re-called the reads with MiXCR. The table lists approximately 1,000,000 distinct CDR3 sequences, more than 25% of them singletons. Worth noting for this clonotype: No antigen is known for it.

This receptor was taken from a human donor in good health (CMV status not recorded). Some clones in this sample may be carry-over from other donors' samples. This specimen was cultured CD8+ T cells from PBMCs, taken from culture after CMV antigen stimulation.

The CDR3 reads CASSLGASGGFLNEQFF. Written as DNA, the CDR3 is TGTGCCAGCAGCTTGGGGGCTAGCGGGGGGTTCCTCAATGAGCAGTTCTTC. This chain joins TRBV5-6 and TRBJ2-1, with 11 bases fitting TRBD2. V shed 0 bases, J shed 6 bases, and the junction held 8 bases outside the gene matches. Germline V gene data show CDR1 as SGHDT and CDR2 as YYEEEE. The CDR3 contains 17 residues. Supplemented by reference TRBV5-6 and TRBJ2-1, the full variable domain reads DAGVTQSPTHLIKTRGQQVTLRCSPKSGHDTVSWYQQALGQGPQFIFQYYEEEERQRGNFPDRFSGHQFPNYSSELNVNALLLGDSALYLCASSLGASGGFLNEQFFGPGTRLTVL.